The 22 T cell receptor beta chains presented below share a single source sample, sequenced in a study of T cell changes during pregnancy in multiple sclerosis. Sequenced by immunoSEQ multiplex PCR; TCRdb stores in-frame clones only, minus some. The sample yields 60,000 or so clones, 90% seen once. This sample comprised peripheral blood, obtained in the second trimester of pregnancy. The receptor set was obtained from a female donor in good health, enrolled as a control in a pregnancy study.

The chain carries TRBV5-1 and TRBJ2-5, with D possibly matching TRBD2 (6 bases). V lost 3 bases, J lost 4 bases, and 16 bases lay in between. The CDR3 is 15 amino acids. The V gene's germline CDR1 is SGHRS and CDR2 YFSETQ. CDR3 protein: CASSSTSTIGETQYF. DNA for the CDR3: TGCGCCAGCAGCTCTACTAGCACCATAGGAGAGACCCAGTACTTC. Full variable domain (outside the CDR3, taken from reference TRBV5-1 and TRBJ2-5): KAGVTQTPRYLIKTRGQQVTLSCSPISGHRSVSWYQQTPGQGLQFLFEYFSETQRNKGNFPGRFSGRQFSNSRSEMNVSTLELGDSALYLCASSSTSTIGETQYFGPGTRLLVL.

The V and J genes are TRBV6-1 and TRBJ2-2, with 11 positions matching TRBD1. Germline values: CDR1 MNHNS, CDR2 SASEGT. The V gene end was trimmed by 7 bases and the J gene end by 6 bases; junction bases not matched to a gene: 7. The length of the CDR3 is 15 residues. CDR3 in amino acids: CASNRGQGVAGELFF. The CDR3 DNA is TGTGCCAGCAACAGGGGACAGGGGGTGGCCGGGGAGCTGTTTTTT.

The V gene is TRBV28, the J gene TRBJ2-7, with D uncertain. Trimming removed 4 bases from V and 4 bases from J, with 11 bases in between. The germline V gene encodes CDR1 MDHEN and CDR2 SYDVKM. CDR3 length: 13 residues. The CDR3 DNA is TGTGCCAGCAGTTCACCGGGTCCATACGAGCAGTACTTC. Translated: CASSSPGPYEQYF.

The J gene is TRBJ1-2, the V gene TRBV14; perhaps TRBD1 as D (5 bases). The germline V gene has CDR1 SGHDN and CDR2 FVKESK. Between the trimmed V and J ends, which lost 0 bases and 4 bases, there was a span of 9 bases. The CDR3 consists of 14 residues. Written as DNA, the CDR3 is TGTGCCAGCAGCCAAGAGGACACCCTCTATGGCTACACCTTC. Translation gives CASSQEDTLYGYTF. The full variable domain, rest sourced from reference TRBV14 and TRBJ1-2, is EAGVTQFPSHSVIEKGQTVTLRCDPISGHDNLYWYRRVMGKEIKFLLHFVKESKQDESGMPNNRFLAERTGGTYSTLKVQPAELEDSGVYFCASSQEDTLYGYTFGSGTRLTVV.

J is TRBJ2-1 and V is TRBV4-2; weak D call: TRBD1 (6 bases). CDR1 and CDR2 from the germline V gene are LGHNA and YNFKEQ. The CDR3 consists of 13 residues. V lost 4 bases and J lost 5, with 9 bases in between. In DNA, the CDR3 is TGTGCCAGCAGCCCGGGACAAGACAATGAGCAGTTCTTC. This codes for CASSPGQDNEQFF.

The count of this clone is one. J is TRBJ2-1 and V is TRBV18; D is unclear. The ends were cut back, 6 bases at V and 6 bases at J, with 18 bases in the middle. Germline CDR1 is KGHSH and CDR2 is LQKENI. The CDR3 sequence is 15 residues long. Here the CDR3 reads CASSNWQIVGNEQFF. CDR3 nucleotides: TGTGCCAGCTCGAATTGGCAGATTGTTGGCAATGAGCAGTTCTTC.

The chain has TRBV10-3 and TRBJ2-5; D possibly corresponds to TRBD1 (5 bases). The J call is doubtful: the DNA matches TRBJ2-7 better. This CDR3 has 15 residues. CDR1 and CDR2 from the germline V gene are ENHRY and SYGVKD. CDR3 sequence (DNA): TGTGCCATCAGTGAGCAGCCAGGGATTGGCGACGAGCAGTACTTC. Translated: CAISEQPGIGDEQYF.

The CDR3 region has the DNA TGCGCCAGCAGCCAAGCTCTTCCCAGCGGGCCCACTGAAGCTTTCTTT. Protein product: CASSQALPSGPTEAFF. The chain carries TRBV5-1 and TRBJ1-1; no firm D call. CDR1 is SGHRS and CDR2 is YFSETQ in the germline V gene. The CDR3 has 16 amino acids. Trimming left V 4 bases short and J 4 bases short, with 20 bases between. The full variable domain, completed using reference TRBV5-1 and TRBJ1-1, is KAGVTQTPRYLIKTRGQQVTLSCSPISGHRSVSWYQQTPGQGLQFLFEYFSETQRNKGNFPGRFSGRQFSNSRSEMNVSTLELGDSALYLCASSQALPSGPTEAFFGQGTRLTVV.

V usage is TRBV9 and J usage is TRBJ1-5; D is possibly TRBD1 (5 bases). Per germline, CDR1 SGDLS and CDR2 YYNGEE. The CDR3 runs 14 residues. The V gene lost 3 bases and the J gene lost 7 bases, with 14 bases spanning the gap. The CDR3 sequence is CASSAQGLNQPQHF. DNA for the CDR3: TGTGCCAGCAGCGCTCAGGGATTAAACCAGCCCCAGCATTTT.

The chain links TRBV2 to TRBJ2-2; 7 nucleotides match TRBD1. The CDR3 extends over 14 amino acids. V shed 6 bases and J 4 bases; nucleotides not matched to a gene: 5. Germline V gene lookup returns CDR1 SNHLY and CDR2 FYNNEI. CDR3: CASRKGASTGELFF. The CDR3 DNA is TGTGCCAGCAGAAAGGGGGCAAGCACCGGGGAGCTGTTTTTT.

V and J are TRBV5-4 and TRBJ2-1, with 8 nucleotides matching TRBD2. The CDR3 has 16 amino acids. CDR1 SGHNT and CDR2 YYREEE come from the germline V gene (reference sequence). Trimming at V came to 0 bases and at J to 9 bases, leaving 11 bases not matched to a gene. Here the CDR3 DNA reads TGTGCCAGCAGCTTGGGTTCCACGGGGGGGTACGGTGAGCAGTTCTTC. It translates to CASSLGSTGGYGEQFF.

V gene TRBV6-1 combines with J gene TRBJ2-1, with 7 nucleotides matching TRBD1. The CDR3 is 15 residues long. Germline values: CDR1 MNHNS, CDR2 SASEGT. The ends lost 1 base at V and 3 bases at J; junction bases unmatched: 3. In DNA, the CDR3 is TGTGCCAGCAGTGAAGAGTCAGGGGGCTACAATGAGCAGTTCTTC. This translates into CASSEESGGYNEQFF.

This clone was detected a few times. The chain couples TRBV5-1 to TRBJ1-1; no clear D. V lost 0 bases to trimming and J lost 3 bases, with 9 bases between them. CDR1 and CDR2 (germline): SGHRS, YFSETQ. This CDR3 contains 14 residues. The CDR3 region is CASSLGNGDTEAFF. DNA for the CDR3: TGCGCCAGCAGCTTGGGGAACGGGGACACTGAAGCTTTCTTT.

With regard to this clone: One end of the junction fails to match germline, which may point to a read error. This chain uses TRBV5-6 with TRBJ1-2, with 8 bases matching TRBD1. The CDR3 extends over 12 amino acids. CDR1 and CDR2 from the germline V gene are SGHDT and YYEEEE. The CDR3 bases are TGTGCCAGCAGCCTCTATAGGACAGGGCGGTACTTC. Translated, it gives CASSLYRTGRYF. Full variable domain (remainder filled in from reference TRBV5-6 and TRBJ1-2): DAGVTQSPTHLIKTRGQQVTLRCSPKSGHDTVSWYQQALGQGPQFIFQYYEEEERQRGNFPDRFSGHQFPNYSSELNVNALLLGDSALYLCASSLYRTGRYFGSGTRLTVV.

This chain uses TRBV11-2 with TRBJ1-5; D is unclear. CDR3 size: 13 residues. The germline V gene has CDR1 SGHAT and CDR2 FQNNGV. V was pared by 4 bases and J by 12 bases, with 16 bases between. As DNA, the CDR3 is TGTGCCAGCAGCTCGGAGCGGGGTGGGGACCAGCATTTT. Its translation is CASSSERGGDQHF.

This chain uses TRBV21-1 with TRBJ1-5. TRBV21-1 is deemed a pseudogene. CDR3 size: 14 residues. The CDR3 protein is CASSAIYYNQPQHF. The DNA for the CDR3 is TGTGCCAGCAGCGCAATCTATTACAATCAGCCCCAGCATTTT.

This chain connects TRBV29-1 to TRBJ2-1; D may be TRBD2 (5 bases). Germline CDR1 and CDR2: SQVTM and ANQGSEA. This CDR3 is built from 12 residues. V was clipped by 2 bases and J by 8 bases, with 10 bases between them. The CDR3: CSVETGLDEQFF. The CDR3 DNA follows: TGCAGCGTTGAAACGGGGTTAGATGAGCAGTTCTTC.

The CDR3 spells CARSPPRPRTGELFF. The CDR3 DNA reads TGTGCCAGAAGCCCTCCCCGCCCGCGCACCGGGGAGCTGTTTTTT. The chain uses TRBV5-3 and TRBJ2-2; D remains unclear. TRBV5-3 is an ORF, with its function uncertain. CDR3 length equals 15 residues. V was shortened by 4 bases and J by 4 bases, with 14 bases between the two germline ends.

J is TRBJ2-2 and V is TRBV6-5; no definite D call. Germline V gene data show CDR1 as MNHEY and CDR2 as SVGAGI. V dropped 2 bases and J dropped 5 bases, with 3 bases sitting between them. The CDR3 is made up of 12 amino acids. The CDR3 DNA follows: TGTGCCAGCAGTTACCAAACCGGGGAGCTGTTTTTT. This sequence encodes CASSYQTGELFF.

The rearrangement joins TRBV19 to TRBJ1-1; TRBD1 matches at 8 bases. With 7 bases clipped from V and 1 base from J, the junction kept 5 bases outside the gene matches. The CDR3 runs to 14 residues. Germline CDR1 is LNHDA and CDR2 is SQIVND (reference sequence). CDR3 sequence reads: CASTLQGGNTEAFF. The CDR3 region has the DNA TGTGCCAGTACCCTACAGGGGGGGAACACTGAAGCTTTCTTT.

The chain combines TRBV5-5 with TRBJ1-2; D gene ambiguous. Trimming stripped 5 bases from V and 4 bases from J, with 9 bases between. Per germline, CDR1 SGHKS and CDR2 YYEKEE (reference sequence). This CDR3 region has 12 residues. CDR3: CASSRLSYGYTF. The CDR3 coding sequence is TGTGCCAGCAGTCGACTGTCCTATGGCTACACCTTC.

The DNA for the CDR3 is TGTGCCAGCAGCTTCCTACCTGCGGCCAATGAAAAACTGTTTTTT. Residues: CASSFLPAANEKLFF. The gene calls are TRBV11-2 and TRBJ1-4; D call uncertain. The length of the CDR3 is 15 residues. V was pared by 3 bases and J by 5 bases, with 13 bases between. CDR1 is SGHAT and CDR2 is FQNNGV in the germline V gene.